Each of the 6 T cell receptor beta chains below was sequenced from the same sample in a study of blood T cells in healthy people across ages. Primers used in a second PCR of about 6 to 12 cycles were a sample-barcoded 5' primer and a J-beta primer mix. MiXCR was run by TCRdb on the 5' RACE reads, yielding one entry per CDR3 protein. This table holds over a million distinct CDR3 sequences, around 27% found once. The same specimen was also included in a second study, on T cells of mothers and their children.

The source material was blood. The receptors were gathered from a girl aged 2 to 9 in good health.

This clonotype was picked up many times. The chain uses TRBV6-2 or TRBV6-3 and TRBJ1-1, with D perhaps matching TRBD1 (5 bases). From germline, CDR1 is MNHEY and CDR2 SVGEGT. This CDR3 is built from 14 residues. Trimming left V 6 bases short and J 0 bases short, with 11 bases between. The CDR3 nucleotides read TGTGCCAGCAGCCAGGGACGGCTGAACACTGAAGCTTTCTTT. The encoded protein is CASSQGRLNTEAFF.

The CDR3 is CSASMVTTPYNEQFF. The CDR3 DNA is TGCAGTGCTAGTATGGTGACTACCCCCTACAATGAGCAGTTCTTC. This chain connects TRBV20-1 to TRBJ2-1, with D perhaps matching TRBD2 (5 bases). V was clipped by 3 bases and J by 2 bases, with 14 bases between them. The CDR3 totals 15 residues. Germline-derived CDR1 and CDR2 are DFQATT and SNEGSKA (reference sequence).

The rearrangement joins TRBV20-1 to TRBJ2-1, with 16 nucleotides matching TRBD2. The CDR3 is 18 amino acids. Germline CDR1 and CDR2: DFQATT and SNEGSKA (reference sequence). The junction had 8 bases not matched to a gene; V was cut back by 4 bases and J by 2 bases. CDR3 in amino acids: CSAKGGTSGRVPYNEQFF. The DNA of the CDR3 is TGCAGTGCTAAGGGGGGGACTAGCGGGAGGGTGCCCTACAATGAGCAGTTCTTC.

The table lists this clonotype with a few counts. The genes are TRBV28 and TRBJ2-5, with D possibly being TRBD1 or TRBD2 (6 bases each). CDR3 length equals 16 residues. The germline V gene has CDR1 MDHEN and CDR2 SYDVKM. V shed 6 bases and J shed 1 base, with 18 bases lying between them. CDR3 in amino acids: CASRRRGSALQETQYF. CDR3 in DNA: TGTGCCAGCAGACGGAGGGGGAGTGCGCTCCAAGAGACCCAGTACTTC.

The gene calls are TRBV28 and TRBJ2-7, with no clear D. CDR1 MDHEN and CDR2 SYDVKM come from the germline V gene. The ends were cut back, 5 bases at V and 2 bases at J, with 10 bases in the middle. The CDR3 is made up of 13 amino acids. CDR3 sequence: CASSPSSPYEQYF. In nucleotides, the CDR3 is TGTGCCAGCAGTCCCTCCTCCCCCTACGAGCAGTACTTC.

The V call is TRBV27, the J call TRBJ2-7, with 9 bases aligning to TRBD1. The V and J ends lost 6 bases and 1 base, in that order; junction bases with no gene match: 1. CDR3 length equals 13 residues. Germline assignment: CDR1 MNHEY and CDR2 SMNVEV (reference sequence). The CDR3, as DNA: TGTGCCAGCAGACAGGGGGCTTCCTACGAGCAGTACTTC. Translation: CASRQGASYEQYF.